Shown below are 12 T cell receptor beta chains from a single sample sequenced in a study of T cells in Graves' hyperthyroidism and ophthalmopathy. Using RNA transcripts as the source, TCR beta CDR3 regions were amplified. Primed by the HTBI set, a first-round RT-PCR was run on the TCR CDR3. TCRdb recomputed calls from the multiplex PCR reads with MiXCR, one row per CDR3 protein. The profile shows under 300,000 distinct CDR3 sequences, roughly an eighth of them singletons. The sequenced material came from blood. The origin of the receptors is a woman in her thirties or forties with Graves' hyperthyroidism.

Ten or more counts support this clonotype. The chain is built from TRBV27 and TRBJ2-1; no clear D gene. V was shortened by 0 bases and J by 10 bases, with 7 bases between the two germline ends. The CDR3 sequence is 12 residues long. CDR1 is MNHEY and CDR2 is SMNVEV in the germline V gene (reference sequence). The CDR3 DNA sequence: TGTGCCAGCAGTTTATCCCTCCTCGAGCAGTTCTTC. As protein: CASSLSLLEQFF.

The rearrangement uses TRBV20-1 and TRBJ2-3; 10 bases align to TRBD2. CDR1 DFQATT and CDR2 SNEGSKA come from the germline V gene (reference sequence). The CDR3 contains 13 residues. Trimming at V came to 5 bases and at J to 4 bases, leaving 3 bases not matched to a gene. In DNA form, the CDR3 reads TGCAGTGCTGCTAGCGGGAGTGCAGATACGCAGTATTTT. It is translated as CSAASGSADTQYF.

About this clonotype itself: A much larger clone sits a single nucleotide away, making a read error possible. The V call is TRBV6-5, the J call TRBJ1-1; D is uncertain. From germline, CDR1 is MNHEY and CDR2 SVGAGI. Trimming shortened V by 4 bases and J by 10 bases, and 13 bases separated the two germline ends. CDR3 size: 12 residues. Here the CDR3 reads CASSSTPNGAFF. The CDR3 DNA is TGTGCCAGCAGTTCCACCCCCAATGGAGCTTTCTTT.

J is TRBJ2-3 and V is TRBV28, with 8 bases aligning to TRBD2. The CDR3 totals 14 residues. Looked up from germline, CDR1 is MDHEN and CDR2 is SYDVKM. Trimming took 6 bases from V and 6 from J; bases not matched to a gene: 8. The CDR3 spells CASSPGLEGDTQYF. CDR3 in DNA: TGTGCCAGCAGCCCGGGACTAGAGGGGGATACGCAGTATTTT.

This clonotype was recorded at least ten times. The chain has TRBV11-2 and TRBJ2-1; 7 bases line up with TRBD1. Per germline, CDR1 SGHAT and CDR2 FQNNGV. Unmatched junction bases numbered 11, after V lost 5 bases and J lost 4 bases. This CDR3 comprises 16 residues. The CDR3 nucleotides read TGTGCCAGCAGCGAGACAGGGACGTATGGGTACAATGAGCAGTTCTTC. This gives the protein CASSETGTYGYNEQFF.

This clonotype was counted ten times or more. The J gene is TRBJ1-2, the V gene TRBV12-3 or TRBV12-4; D gene unclear. V dropped 8 bases and J dropped 5 bases, with 12 bases sitting between them. This CDR3 comprises 12 residues. The CDR3 loop is CASWGVWYGYTF. In DNA, the CDR3 is TGTGCCAGCTGGGGAGTTTGGTATGGCTACACCTTC.

This clonotype occurred a few times. V gene TRBV3-1 combines with J gene TRBJ2-1; D may be TRBD2 (6 bases). The CDR3 is 16 amino acids. Per the germline V gene, CDR1 is LGHDT and CDR2 is YNNKEL (reference sequence). The ends were cut back, 1 base at V and 5 bases at J, with 15 bases in the middle. This chain's CDR3 is CASSQGTGTLHNEQFF. The CDR3 DNA sequence: TGTGCCAGCAGCCAAGGGACCGGGACTCTCCACAATGAGCAGTTCTTC.

At least ten counts were recorded for this clonotype. The chain joins TRBV7-9 to TRBJ2-7; D is unresolved. Germline V gene data show CDR1 as SEHNR and CDR2 as FQNEAQ (reference sequence). V gave up 8 bases and J gave up 3 bases, with 11 bases separating them. The CDR3 sequence is 12 residues long. The CDR3 here is CASGEGSYEQYF. DNA of the CDR3: TGTGCCAGCGGTGAAGGAAGCTACGAGCAGTACTTC.

Regarding this clonotype: A much larger clone lies one base from this, so it may be a read error. This chain uses TRBV10-3 with TRBJ1-1; D is ambiguous. This CDR3 contains 14 residues. Germline values: CDR1 ENHRY, CDR2 SYGVKD. Here the CDR3 reads CAISEWEMNTESFF. For the CDR3, the DNA is TGTGCCATCAGTGAGTGGGAGATGAACACTGAATCTTTCTTT.

This clonotype was seen at least ten times. The rearrangement links TRBV15 to TRBJ2-1; TRBD2 matches 12 bases. CDR1 is LNHNV and CDR2 is YYDKDF in the germline V gene (reference sequence). This CDR3 is built from 16 residues. V gave up 1 base and J gave up 6 bases; unmatched junction bases: 4. The CDR3: CATSRGLAGGPNEQFF. The CDR3, as DNA: TGTGCCACCAGCAGAGGTCTAGCGGGAGGGCCCAATGAGCAGTTCTTC. Filled out from reference TRBV15 and TRBJ2-1, the complete variable domain reads DAMVIQNPRYQVTQFGKPVTLSCSQTLNHNVMYWYQQKSSQAPKLLFHYYDKDFNNEADTPDNFQSRRPNTSFCFLDIRSPGLGDTAMYLCATSRGLAGGPNEQFFGPGTRLTVL.

This clonotype was observed a few times. J is TRBJ2-1 and V is TRBV7-9, with 9 nucleotides matching TRBD2. V lost 4 bases and J lost 9; bases outside the gene matches: 7. The CDR3 contains 14 residues. The germline CDR1 and CDR2 sequences are SEHNR and FQNEAQ (reference sequence). CDR3 sequence (DNA): TGTGCCAGCAGCTCCGGCCCACTAGCGGGTGAGCAGTTCTTC. This codes for CASSSGPLAGEQFF. The variable domain in full, completed from reference TRBV7-9 and TRBJ2-1, reads DTGVSQNPRHKITKRGQNVTFRCDPISEHNRLYWYRQTLGQGPEFLTYFQNEAQLEKSRLLSDRFSAERPKGSFSTLEIQRTEQGDSAMYLCASSSGPLAGEQFFGPGTRLTVL.

The chain employs TRBV24-1 and TRBJ2-7; tentatively, D is TRBD2 (5 bases). V was cut by 6 bases and J by 5 bases, with 13 bases left in between. This CDR3 has 13 amino acids. Germline V CDR1 and CDR2: KGHDR, SFDVKD. CDR3 protein: CATSNEGSDEQYF. The CDR3 DNA sequence: TGTGCCACCAGTAATGAGGGTAGCGACGAGCAGTACTTC.